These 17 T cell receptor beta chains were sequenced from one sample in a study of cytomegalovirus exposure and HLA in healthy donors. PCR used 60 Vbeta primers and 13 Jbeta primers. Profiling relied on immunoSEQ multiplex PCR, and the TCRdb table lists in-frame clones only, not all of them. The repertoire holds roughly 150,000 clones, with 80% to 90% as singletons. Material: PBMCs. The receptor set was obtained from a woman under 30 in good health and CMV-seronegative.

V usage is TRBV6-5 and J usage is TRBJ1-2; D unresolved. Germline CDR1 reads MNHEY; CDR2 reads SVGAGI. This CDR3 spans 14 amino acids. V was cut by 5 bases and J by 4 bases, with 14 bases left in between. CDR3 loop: CASSGWEGAYGYTF. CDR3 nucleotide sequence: TGTGCCAGCAGTGGCTGGGAGGGAGCCTATGGCTACACCTTC.

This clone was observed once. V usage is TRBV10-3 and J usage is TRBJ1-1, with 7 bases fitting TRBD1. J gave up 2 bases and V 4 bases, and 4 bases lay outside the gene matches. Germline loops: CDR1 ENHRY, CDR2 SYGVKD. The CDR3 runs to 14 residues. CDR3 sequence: CAISAGTANTEAFF. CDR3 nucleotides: TGTGCCATCAGTGCTGGGACAGCCAACACTGAAGCTTTCTTT.

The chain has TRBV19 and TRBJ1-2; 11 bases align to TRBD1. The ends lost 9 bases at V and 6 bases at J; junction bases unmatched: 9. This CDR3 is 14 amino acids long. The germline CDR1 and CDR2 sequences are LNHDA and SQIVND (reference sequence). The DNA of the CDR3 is TGTGCCAGCCGCCCCAGGGACAGGGGGGATGGCTACACCTTC. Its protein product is CASRPRDRGDGYTF. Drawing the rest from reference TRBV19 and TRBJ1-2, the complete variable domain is DGGITQSPKYLFRKEGQNVTLSCEQNLNHDAMYWYRQDPGQGLRLIYYSQIVNDFQKGDIAEGYSVSREKKESFPLTVTSAQKNPTAFYLCASRPRDRGDGYTFGSGTRLTVV.

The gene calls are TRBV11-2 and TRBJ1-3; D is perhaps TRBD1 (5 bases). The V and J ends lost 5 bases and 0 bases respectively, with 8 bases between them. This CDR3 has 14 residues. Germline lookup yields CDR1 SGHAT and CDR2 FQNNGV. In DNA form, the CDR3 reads TGTGCCAGCAGCGTACAGGCCTCTGGAAACACCATATATTTT. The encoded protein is CASSVQASGNTIYF. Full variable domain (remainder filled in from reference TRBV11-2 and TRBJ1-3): EAGVAQSPRYKIIEKRQSVAFWCNPISGHATLYWYQQILGQGPKLLIQFQNNGVVDDSQLPKDRFSAERLKGVDSTLKIQPAKLEDSAVYLCASSVQASGNTIYFGEGSWLTVV.

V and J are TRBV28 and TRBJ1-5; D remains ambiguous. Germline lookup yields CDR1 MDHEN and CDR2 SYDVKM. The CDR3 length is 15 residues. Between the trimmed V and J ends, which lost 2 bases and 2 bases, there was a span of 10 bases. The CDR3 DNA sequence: TGTGCCAGCAGTTTAAGTGGGGAGGGCAATCAGCCCCAGCATTTT. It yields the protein CASSLSGEGNQPQHF.

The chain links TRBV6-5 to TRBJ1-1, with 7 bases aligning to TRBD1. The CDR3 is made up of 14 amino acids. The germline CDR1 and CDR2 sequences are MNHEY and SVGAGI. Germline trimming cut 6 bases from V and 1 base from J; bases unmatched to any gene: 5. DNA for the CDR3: TGTGCCAGCAGAAAGGGGGCGCAGAACACTGAAGCTTTCTTT. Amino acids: CASRKGAQNTEAFF.

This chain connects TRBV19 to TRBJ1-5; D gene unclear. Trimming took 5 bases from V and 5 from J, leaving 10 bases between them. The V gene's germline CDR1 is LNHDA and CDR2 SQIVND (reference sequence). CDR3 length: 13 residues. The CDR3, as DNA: TGTGCCAGTAGTGCGTGGACTGATCAGCCCCAGCATTTT. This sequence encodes CASSAWTDQPQHF. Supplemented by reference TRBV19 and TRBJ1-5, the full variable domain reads DGGITQSPKYLFRKEGQNVTLSCEQNLNHDAMYWYRQDPGQGLRLIYYSQIVNDFQKGDIAEGYSVSREKKESFPLTVTSAQKNPTAFYLCASSAWTDQPQHFGDGTRLSIL.

CDR3 amino acids: CAISATGGLGNTIYF. CDR3 sequence (DNA): TGTGCCATCAGTGCGACAGGGGGTTTGGGAAACACCATATATTTT. The rearrangement uses TRBV10-3 and TRBJ1-3; 9 bases map to TRBD1. Germline V gives CDR1 ENHRY, CDR2 SYGVKD. The CDR3 consists of 15 residues. V gave up 4 bases and J gave up 4 bases; unmatched junction bases: 5.

CDR3 sequence (DNA): TGCGCCAGCAGCGGGGCAGGGGATAGGTACGAGCAGTACTTC. It is translated as CASSGAGDRYEQYF. The rearrangement links TRBV5-1 to TRBJ2-7, with D perhaps matching TRBD1 (6 bases). CDR1 is SGHRS, CDR2 YFSETQ, per germline. Trimming removed 4 bases at V and 4 bases at J, with 15 bases between. This CDR3 has 14 residues.

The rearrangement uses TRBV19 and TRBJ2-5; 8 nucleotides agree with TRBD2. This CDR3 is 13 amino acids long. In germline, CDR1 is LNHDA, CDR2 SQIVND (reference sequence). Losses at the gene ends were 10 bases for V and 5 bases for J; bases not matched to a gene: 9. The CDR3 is CATARGALETQYF. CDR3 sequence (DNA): TGTGCCACCGCGCGGGGGGCGCTTGAGACCCAGTACTTC.

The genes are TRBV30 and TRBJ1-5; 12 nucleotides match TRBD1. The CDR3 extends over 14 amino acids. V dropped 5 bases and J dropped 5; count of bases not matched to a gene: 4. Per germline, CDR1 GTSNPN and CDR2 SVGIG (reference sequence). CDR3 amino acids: CAWGTGGHDQPQHF. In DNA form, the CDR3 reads TGTGCCTGGGGGACAGGGGGCCATGATCAGCCCCAGCATTTT.

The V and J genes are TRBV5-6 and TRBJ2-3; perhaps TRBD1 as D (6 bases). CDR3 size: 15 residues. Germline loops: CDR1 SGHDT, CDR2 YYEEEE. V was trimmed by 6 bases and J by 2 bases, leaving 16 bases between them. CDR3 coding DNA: TGTGCCAGCATCAGACGACAGGACGACACAGATACGCAGTATTTT. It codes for CASIRRQDDTDTQYF.

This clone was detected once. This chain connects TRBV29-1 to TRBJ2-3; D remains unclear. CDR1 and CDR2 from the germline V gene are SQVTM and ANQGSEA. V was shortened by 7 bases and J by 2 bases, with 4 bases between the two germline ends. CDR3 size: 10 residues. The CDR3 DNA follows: TGCAGCGGACTCACAGATACGCAGTATTTT. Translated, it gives CSGLTDTQYF.

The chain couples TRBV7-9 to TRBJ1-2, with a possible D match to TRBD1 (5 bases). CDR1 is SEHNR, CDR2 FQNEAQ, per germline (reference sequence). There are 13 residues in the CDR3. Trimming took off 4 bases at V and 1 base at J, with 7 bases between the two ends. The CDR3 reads CASSWRGNYGYTF. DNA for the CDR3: TGTGCCAGCAGCTGGAGGGGTAACTATGGCTACACCTTC. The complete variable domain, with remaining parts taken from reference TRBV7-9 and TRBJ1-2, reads DTGVSQNPRHKITKRGQNVTFRCDPISEHNRLYWYRQTLGQGPEFLTYFQNEAQLEKSRLLSDRFSAERPKGSFSTLEIQRTEQGDSAMYLCASSWRGNYGYTFGSGTRLTVV.

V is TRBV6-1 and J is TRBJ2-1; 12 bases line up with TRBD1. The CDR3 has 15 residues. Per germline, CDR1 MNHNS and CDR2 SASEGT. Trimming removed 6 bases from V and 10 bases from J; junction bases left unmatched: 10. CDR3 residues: CASSEPGQGAKEQFF. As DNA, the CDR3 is TGTGCCAGCAGCGAACCGGGACAGGGGGCAAAAGAGCAGTTCTTC.

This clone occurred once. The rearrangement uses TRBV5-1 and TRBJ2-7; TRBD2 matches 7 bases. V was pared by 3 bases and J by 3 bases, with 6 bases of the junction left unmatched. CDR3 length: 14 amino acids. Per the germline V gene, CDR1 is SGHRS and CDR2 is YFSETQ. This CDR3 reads CASSSGLEHYEQYF. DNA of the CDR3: TGCGCCAGCAGCTCCGGACTAGAACACTACGAGCAGTACTTC.

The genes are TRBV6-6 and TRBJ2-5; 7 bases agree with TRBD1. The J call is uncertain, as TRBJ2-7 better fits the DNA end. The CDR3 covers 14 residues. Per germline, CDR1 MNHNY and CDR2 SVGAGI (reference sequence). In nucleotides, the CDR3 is TGTGCCAGCAGTTCCCGACAGGGCCCCTACGAGCAGTACTTC. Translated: CASSSRQGPYEQYF.